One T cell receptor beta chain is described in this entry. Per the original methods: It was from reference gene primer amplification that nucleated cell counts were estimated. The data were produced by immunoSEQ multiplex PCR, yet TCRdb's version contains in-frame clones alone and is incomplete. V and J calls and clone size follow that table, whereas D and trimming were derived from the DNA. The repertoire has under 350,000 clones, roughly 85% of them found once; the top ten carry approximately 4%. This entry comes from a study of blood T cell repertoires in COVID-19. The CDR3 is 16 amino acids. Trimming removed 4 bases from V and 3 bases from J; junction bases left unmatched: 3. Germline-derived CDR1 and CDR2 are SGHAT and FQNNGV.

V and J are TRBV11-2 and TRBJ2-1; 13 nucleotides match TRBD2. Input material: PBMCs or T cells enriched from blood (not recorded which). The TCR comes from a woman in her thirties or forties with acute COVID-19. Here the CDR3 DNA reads TGTGCCAGCAGCTCCCGACTAGCGGGGGGCTACAATGAGCAGTTCTTC. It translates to CASSSRLAGGYNEQFF.